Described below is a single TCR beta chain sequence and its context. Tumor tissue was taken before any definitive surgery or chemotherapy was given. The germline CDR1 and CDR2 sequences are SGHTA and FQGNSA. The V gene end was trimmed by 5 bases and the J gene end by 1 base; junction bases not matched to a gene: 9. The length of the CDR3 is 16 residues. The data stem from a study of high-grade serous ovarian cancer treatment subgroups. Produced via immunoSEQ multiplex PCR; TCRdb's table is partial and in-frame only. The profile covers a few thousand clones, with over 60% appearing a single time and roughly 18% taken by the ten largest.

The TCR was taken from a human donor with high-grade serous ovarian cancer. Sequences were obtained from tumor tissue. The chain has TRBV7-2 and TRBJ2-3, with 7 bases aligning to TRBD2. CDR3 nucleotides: TGTGCCAGCAGCGGGGGATCGGGGGGTGGCACAGATACGCAGTATTTT. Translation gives CASSGGSGGGTDTQYF.